The text below deals with one T cell receptor (beta chain). Its antigen is undetermined. The data belong to a study of cytotoxic CD8 clonotypes in ibrutinib-treated CLL. Turning to the study itself: Across samples, productive templates numbered over 200,000 and productive rearrangements reached over 90,000 on average. Findings of the study overall: The clonality rise at ibrutinib response reflected private clonotype expansion.

The planned depth of sequencing spanned 1 in 200,000 to 1 in 1 million T cells. The protocol was immunoSEQ multiplex PCR, while the TCRdb copy is restricted to in-frame clones and leaves out a portion. The sample shows around 250,000 clones, 60% to 75% of them seen only once. The receptor's source is a human donor with chronic lymphocytic leukemia. This material consisted of PBMCs, taken after 24 months of ibrutinib treatment.

This CDR3 reads CASSQSRFYEQYF. CDR3 DNA sequence: TGCGCCAGCAGCCAATCACGTTTCTACGAGCAGTACTTC. This chain connects TRBV4-3 to TRBJ2-7; D uncertain. V shed 2 bases and J shed 3 bases, with 8 bases lying between them. The germline gives CDR1 LGHNA, CDR2 YSLEER. The length of the CDR3 is 13 residues.